The text below deals with one T cell receptor beta chain. Its antigen remains unknown. Researchers reported that TCR beta cDNA libraries carried unique molecular identifiers. T cells numbering roughly 0.9 to 10 million yielded cDNA molecules that totaled about 500,000. TCRdb passed the PCR reads through MiXCR, listing each CDR3 protein once. The data contain hundreds of thousands of distinct CDR3 sequences, roughly 30% of them seen just once; the ten biggest clones take up more than 0.55%. The data were taken from a study of post-analysis software for immune sequencing data. Study-wide context: Included courses were relapsing-remitting and secondary progressive multiple sclerosis; progressive-relapsing multiple sclerosis was also included.

Study-wide points: Five TRBV segments, including TRBV5-6, TRBV5-1 and TRBV20-1, were more frequent in patients than controls.

The germline CDR1 and CDR2 sequences are SGHRS and YFSETQ. V lost 6 bases, J lost 5 bases, and 18 bases lay in between. CDR3 length equals 15 residues. Sequenced sample: blood. The chain couples TRBV5-1 to TRBJ2-1; TRBD1 or TRBD2 may be the D gene (5 bases each). This sequence originates from a girl aged 5 to 17 with multiple sclerosis. This CDR3 reads CASTYPGRENNEQFF. CDR3 nucleotides: TGCGCCAGCACATACCCGGGACGGGAAAACAATGAGCAGTTCTTC.